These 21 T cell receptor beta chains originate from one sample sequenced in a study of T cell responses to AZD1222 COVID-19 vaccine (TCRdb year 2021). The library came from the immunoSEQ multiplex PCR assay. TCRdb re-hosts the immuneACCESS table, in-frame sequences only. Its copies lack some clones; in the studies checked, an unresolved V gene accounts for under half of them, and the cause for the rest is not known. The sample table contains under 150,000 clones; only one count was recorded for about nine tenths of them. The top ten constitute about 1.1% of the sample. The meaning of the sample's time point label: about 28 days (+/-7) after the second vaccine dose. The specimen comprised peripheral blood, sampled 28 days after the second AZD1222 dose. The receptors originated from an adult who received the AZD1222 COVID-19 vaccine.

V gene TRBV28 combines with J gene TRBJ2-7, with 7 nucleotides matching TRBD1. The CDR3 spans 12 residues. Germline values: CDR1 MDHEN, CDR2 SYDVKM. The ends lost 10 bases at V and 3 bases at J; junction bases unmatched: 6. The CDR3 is CATQGEIYEQYF. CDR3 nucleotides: TGTGCCACCCAGGGGGAAATCTACGAGCAGTACTTC.

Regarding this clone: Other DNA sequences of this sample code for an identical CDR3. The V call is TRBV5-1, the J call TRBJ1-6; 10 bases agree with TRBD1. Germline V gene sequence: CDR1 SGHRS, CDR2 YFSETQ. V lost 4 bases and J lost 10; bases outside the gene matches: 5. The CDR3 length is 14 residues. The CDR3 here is CASSPGQGDSPLHF. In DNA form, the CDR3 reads TGCGCCAGCAGCCCCGGACAGGGGGACTCACCCCTCCACTTT.

The CDR3 region has the DNA TGTGCCAGCAGCCCAAAGACAGGGGGCACTGGAAACACCATATATTTT. Translating gives CASSPKTGGTGNTIYF. The chain links TRBV7-8 to TRBJ1-3; 10 nucleotides align to TRBD1. CDR1 is SGHVS and CDR2 is FQNEAQ in the germline V gene. V was clipped by 5 bases and J by 2 bases; unmatched bases: 6. This CDR3 contains 16 residues.

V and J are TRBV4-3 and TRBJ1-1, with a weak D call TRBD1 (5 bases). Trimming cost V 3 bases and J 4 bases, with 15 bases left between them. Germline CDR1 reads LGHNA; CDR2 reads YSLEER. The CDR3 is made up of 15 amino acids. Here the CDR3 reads CASSQVAGDGTEAFF. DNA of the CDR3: TGCGCCAGCAGCCAGGTCGCGGGGGATGGCACTGAAGCTTTCTTT.

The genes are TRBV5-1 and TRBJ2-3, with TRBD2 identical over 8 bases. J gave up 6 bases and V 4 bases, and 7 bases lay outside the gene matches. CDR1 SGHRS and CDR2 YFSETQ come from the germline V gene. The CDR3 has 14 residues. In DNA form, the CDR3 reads TGCGCCAGCAGCCTCGGGACTAGAAAGGATACGCAGTATTTT. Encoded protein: CASSLGTRKDTQYF. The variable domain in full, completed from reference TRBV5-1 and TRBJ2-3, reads KAGVTQTPRYLIKTRGQQVTLSCSPISGHRSVSWYQQTPGQGLQFLFEYFSETQRNKGNFPGRFSGRQFSNSRSEMNVSTLELGDSALYLCASSLGTRKDTQYFGPGTRLTVL.

CDR3 sequence: CASSLHIGLDNEQFF. CDR3 nucleotide sequence: TGTGCCAGCAGCTTACACATAGGACTAGACAATGAGCAGTTCTTC. The V gene is TRBV7-9, the J gene TRBJ2-1; 7 bases map to TRBD2. The germline CDR1 and CDR2 sequences are SEHNR and FQNEAQ (reference sequence). Germline trimming cut 2 bases from V and 5 bases from J; bases unmatched to any gene: 6. The CDR3 covers 15 residues.

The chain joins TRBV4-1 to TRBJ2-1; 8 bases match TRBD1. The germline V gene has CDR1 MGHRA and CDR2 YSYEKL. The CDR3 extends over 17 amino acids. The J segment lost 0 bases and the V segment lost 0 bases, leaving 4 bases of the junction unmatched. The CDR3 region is CASSQDGQGFSYNEQFF. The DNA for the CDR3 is TGCGCCAGCAGCCAAGACGGACAGGGCTTCTCCTACAATGAGCAGTTCTTC.

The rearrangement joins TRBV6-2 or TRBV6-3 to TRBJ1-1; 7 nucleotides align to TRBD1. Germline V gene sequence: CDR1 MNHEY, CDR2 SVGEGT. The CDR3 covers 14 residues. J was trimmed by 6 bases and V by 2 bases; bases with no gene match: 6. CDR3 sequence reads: CASSYNRGLAEAFF. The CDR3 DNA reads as TGTGCCAGCAGTTACAACAGGGGCCTCGCTGAAGCTTTCTTT.

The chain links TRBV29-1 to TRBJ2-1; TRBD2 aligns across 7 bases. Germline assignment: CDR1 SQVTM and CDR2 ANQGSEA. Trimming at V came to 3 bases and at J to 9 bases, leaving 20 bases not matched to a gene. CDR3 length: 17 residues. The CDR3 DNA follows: TGCAGCGTTGAGCCGATCCGGGACTACCAGTGGGTGACTGAGCAGTTCTTC. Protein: CSVEPIRDYQWVTEQFF.

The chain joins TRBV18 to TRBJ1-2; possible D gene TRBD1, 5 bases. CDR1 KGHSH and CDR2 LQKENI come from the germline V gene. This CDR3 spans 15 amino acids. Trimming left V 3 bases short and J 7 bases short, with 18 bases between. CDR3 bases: TGTGCCAGCTCACCGGGACCGCCCCAACTTGGTGGCTACACCTTC. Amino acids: CASSPGPPQLGGYTF.

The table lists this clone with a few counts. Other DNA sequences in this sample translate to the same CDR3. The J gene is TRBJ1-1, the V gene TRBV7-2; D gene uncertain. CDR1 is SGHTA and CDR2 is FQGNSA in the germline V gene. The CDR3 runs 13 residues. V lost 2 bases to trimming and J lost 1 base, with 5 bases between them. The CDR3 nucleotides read TGTGCCAGCAGCTTAACAGAGAACACTGAAGCTTTCTTT. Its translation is CASSLTENTEAFF.

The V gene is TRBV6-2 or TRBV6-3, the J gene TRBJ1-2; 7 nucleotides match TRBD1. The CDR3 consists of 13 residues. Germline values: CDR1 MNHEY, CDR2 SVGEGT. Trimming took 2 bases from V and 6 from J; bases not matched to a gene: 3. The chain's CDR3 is CASSYKGANGYTF. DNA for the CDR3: TGTGCCAGCAGTTACAAGGGGGCGAATGGCTACACCTTC.

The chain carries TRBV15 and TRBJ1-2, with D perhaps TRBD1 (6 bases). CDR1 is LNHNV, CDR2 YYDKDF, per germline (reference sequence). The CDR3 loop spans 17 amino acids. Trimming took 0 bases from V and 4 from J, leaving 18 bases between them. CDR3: CATSRDRGAGVTYGYTF. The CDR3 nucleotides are TGTGCCACCAGCAGAGATCGCGGGGCAGGGGTTACCTATGGCTACACCTTC.

The CDR3 reads CASRSQLGGSYEQYF. CDR3 nucleotide sequence: TGTGCCAGTAGATCCCAATTGGGCGGATCCTACGAGCAGTACTTC. J is TRBJ2-7 and V is TRBV19; D not resolved. The CDR3 loop spans 15 amino acids. Germline V lookup: CDR1 LNHDA, CDR2 SQIVND (reference sequence). V lost 6 bases, J lost 1 base, and 16 bases lay in between.

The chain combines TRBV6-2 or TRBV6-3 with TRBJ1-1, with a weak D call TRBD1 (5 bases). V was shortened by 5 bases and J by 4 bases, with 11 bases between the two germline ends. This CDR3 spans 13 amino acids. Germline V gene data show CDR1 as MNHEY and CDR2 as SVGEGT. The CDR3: CASSMGGSTEAFF. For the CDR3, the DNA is TGTGCCAGCAGTATGGGGGGGAGCACTGAAGCTTTCTTT.

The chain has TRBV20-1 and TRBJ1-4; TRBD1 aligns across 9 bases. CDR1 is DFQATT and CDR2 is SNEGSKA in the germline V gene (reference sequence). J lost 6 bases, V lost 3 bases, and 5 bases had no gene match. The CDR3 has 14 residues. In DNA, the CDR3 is TGCAGTGCTAGTAAGGGACAGGGCTATGAAAAACTGTTTTTT. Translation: CSASKGQGYEKLFF.

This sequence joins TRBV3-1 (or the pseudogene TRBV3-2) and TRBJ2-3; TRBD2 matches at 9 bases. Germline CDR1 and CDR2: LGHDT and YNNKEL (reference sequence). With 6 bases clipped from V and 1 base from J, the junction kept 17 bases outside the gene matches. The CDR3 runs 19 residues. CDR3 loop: CASSINICSGSGCTDTQYF. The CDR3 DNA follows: TGTGCCAGCAGTATAAACATATGTAGCGGGAGTGGATGCACAGATACGCAGTATTTT.

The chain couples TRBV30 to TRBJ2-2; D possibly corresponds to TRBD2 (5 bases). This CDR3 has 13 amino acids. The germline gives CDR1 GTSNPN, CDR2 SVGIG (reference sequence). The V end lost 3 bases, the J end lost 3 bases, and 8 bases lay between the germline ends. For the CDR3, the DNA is TGTGCCTGGAGCACAGCGGACACCGGGGAGCTGTTTTTT. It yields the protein CAWSTADTGELFF.

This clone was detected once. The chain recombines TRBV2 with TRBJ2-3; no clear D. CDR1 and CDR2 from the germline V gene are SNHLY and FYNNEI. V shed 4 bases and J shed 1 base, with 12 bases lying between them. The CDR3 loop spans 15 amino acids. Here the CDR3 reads CASSGQRRGTDTQYF. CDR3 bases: TGTGCCAGCAGTGGGCAGCGCCGGGGCACAGATACGCAGTATTTT.

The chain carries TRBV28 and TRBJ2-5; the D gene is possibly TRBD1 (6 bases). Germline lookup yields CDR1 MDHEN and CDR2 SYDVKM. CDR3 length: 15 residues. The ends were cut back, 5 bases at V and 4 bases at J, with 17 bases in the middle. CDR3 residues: CASSVPQRGGETQYF. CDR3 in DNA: TGTGCCAGCAGTGTACCCCAAAGAGGGGGAGAGACCCAGTACTTC.

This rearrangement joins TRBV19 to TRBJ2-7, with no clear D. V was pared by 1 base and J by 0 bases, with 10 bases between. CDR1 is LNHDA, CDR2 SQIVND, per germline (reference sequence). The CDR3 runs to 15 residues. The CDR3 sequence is CASSIGGRSSYEQYF. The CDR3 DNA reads TGTGCCAGTAGTATAGGAGGTCGCAGCTCCTACGAGCAGTACTTC.